The 20 T cell receptor beta chains given below trace back to one sample, sequenced in a study of T cell repertoires in cytomegalovirus infection. TCRdb itself ran the reads through MiXCR, one entry per CDR3 protein. The sample lists roughly 230,000 distinct CDR3 sequences, 20% to 25% occurring once. Sequenced material: CD8+ T cells from PBMCs. The receptors come from a human donor in good health (CMV status not recorded). Some clones in this sample may be carry-over from other donors' samples.

V usage is TRBV6-2 or TRBV6-3 and J usage is TRBJ1-5; D call uncertain. Per the germline V gene, CDR1 is MNHEY and CDR2 is SVGEGT. V lost 2 bases, J lost 4 bases, and 6 bases lay in between. This CDR3 comprises 13 residues. CDR3 sequence: CASSYAGNQPQHF. CDR3 bases: TGTGCCAGCAGTTACGCGGGGAATCAGCCCCAGCATTTT.

The chain employs TRBV7-8 and TRBJ2-7, with D uncertain. CDR1 is SGHVS, CDR2 FQNEAQ, per germline. CDR3 length: 14 residues. V lost 1 base and J lost 7, with 14 bases in between. In DNA, the CDR3 is TGTGCCAGCAGCTTAGAACGATTCAGTCTGGAGCAGTACTTC. It is translated as CASSLERFSLEQYF.

V is TRBV7-3 and J is TRBJ1-5; D is unclear. CDR3 length: 12 residues. V gave up 1 base and J gave up 9 bases, with 7 bases separating them. CDR1 is SGHTA and CDR2 is FQGTGA in the germline V gene. For the CDR3, the DNA is TGTGCCAGCAGCTTAATTGGGCTGCCCCAGCATTTT. It yields the protein CASSLIGLPQHF.

This chain uses TRBV12-3 or TRBV12-4 with TRBJ2-7; 9 bases are a match to TRBD1. V shed 6 bases, J shed 1 base, and the junction held 4 bases outside the gene matches. The CDR3 runs to 14 residues. The DNA of the CDR3 is TGTGCCAGCAGCTGGACAGGGGATTCCTACGAGCAGTACTTC. Translation: CASSWTGDSYEQYF.

The chain carries TRBV29-1 and TRBJ2-2, with 7 bases lining up with TRBD2. The CDR3 length is 12 residues. CDR1 is SQVTM, CDR2 ANQGSEA, per germline. V shed 6 bases and J 4 bases; nucleotides not matched to a gene: 2. The CDR3 reads CSVGGTTGELFF. DNA for the CDR3: TGCAGCGTGGGGGGGACCACCGGGGAGCTGTTTTTT.

The chain couples TRBV7-3 to TRBJ2-1; 9 nucleotides agree with TRBD1. V gave up 5 bases and J gave up 8 bases; unmatched junction bases: 4. CDR1 and CDR2 from the germline V gene are SGHTA and FQGTGA. The CDR3 is 13 residues long. The CDR3 nucleotides are TGTGCCAGCAGCCGAGGGACAGGGCATGAGCAGTTCTTC. Its translation is CASSRGTGHEQFF.

The chain carries TRBV6-2 or TRBV6-3 and TRBJ1-2; D perhaps matches TRBD1 (5 bases). Germline-derived CDR1 and CDR2 are MNHEY and SVGEGT. The CDR3 consists of 15 residues. The V end was cut by 7 bases, the J end by 2 bases, with 17 bases between. CDR3 DNA sequence: TGTGCCAGCACCCTCTCGGGATGGGGCAACTATGGCTACACCTTC. Protein product: CASTLSGWGNYGYTF.

J is TRBJ2-1 and V is TRBV3-1, with 10 positions matching TRBD2. The CDR3 is 17 residues long. With 1 base clipped from V and 5 bases from J, the junction kept 8 bases outside the gene matches. The germline V gene encodes CDR1 LGHDT and CDR2 YNNKEL (reference sequence). CDR3 protein: CASSQGWWLAGDNEQFF. The CDR3 DNA sequence: TGTGCCAGCAGCCAAGGCTGGTGGCTAGCGGGGGACAATGAGCAGTTCTTC.

The V gene is TRBV20-1, the J gene TRBJ2-5; the D is unclear. Germline-derived CDR1 and CDR2 are DFQATT and SNEGSKA (reference sequence). V was pared by 3 bases and J by 3 bases, with 14 bases between. CDR3 length: 14 amino acids. In DNA, the CDR3 is TGCAGTGCTAGTCTGCTCTTCGACAAAGAGACCCAGTACTTC. It codes for CSASLLFDKETQYF.

The V and J genes are TRBV9 and TRBJ2-3, with TRBD2 matching over 13 bases. The germline V gene has CDR1 SGDLS and CDR2 YYNGEE. The CDR3 covers 17 residues. The V gene end was trimmed by 4 bases and the J gene end by 1 base; junction bases not matched to a gene: 6. The CDR3 sequence is CASSSTGLAGGTDTQYF. The CDR3 region has the DNA TGTGCCAGCAGCTCCACTGGACTAGCGGGAGGCACAGATACGCAGTATTTT.

This clonotype was observed a handful of times. The chain employs TRBV7-9 and TRBJ1-2; the match to TRBD1 covers 9 bases. CDR1 is SEHNR, CDR2 FQNEAQ, per germline (reference sequence). With V trimmed by 5 bases and J by 6 bases, 7 bases remained unmatched. The CDR3 spans 14 residues. CDR3 sequence: CASSEGQGLDGYTF. The CDR3 DNA reads as TGTGCCAGCAGCGAAGGACAGGGGTTGGATGGCTACACCTTC.

Of note for this clonotype: This may be a read error: a much more frequent sequence differs by one nucleotide. The chain couples TRBV6-8 to TRBJ1-5; no clear D. The germline CDR1 and CDR2 sequences are MNHGY and SAAAGT. The CDR3 has 14 residues. CDR3 DNA: TGTGCCAACAGTAATGACGGTAGCAATCAGCCCCAGCATTTT. Encoded protein: CANSNDGSNQPQHF.

This clonotype was seen a few times. In DNA, the CDR3 is TGTGCCAGTAGTATAGCCGACAGGAGTAATTCACCCCTCCACTTT. This gives the protein CASSIADRSNSPLHF. V gene TRBV19 combines with J gene TRBJ1-6, with a tentative D call TRBD1 (6 bases). Germline V CDR1 and CDR2: LNHDA, SQIVND (reference sequence). The CDR3 runs 15 residues. Trimming shortened V by 1 base and J by 6 bases, and 10 bases separated the two germline ends.

This clonotype has a count of ten or more. The chain couples TRBV6-6 to TRBJ1-1; D not resolved. The ends were cut back, 0 bases at V and 6 bases at J, with 14 bases in the middle. CDR1 and CDR2 (germline): MNHNY, SVGAGI (reference sequence). The CDR3 runs 15 residues. Here the CDR3 DNA reads TGTGCCAGCAGTTACTCGGCAGTAGGAACGCCTGAAGCTTTCTTT. It codes for CASSYSAVGTPEAFF.

This clonotype was seen only a few times. This rearrangement joins TRBV28 to TRBJ1-5; TRBD1 agrees at 10 bases. The CDR3 consists of 15 residues. V shed 6 bases, J shed 5 bases, and the junction held 7 bases outside the gene matches. The germline CDR1 and CDR2 sequences are MDHEN and SYDVKM. CDR3 amino acids: CASSRDRGLDQPQHF. DNA of the CDR3: TGTGCCAGCAGCCGGGACAGGGGATTGGATCAGCCCCAGCATTTT.

This clonotype was observed a few times. V is TRBV7-3 and J is TRBJ2-1; tentatively, D is TRBD1 or TRBD2 (5 bases each). Germline V gives CDR1 SGHTA, CDR2 FQGTGA. V was shortened by 4 bases and J by 5 bases, with 15 bases between the two germline ends. The CDR3 loop spans 15 amino acids. For the CDR3, the DNA is TGTGCCAGCAGCTGGGGGATCTCCCGCGACAATGAGCAGTTCTTC. It encodes CASSWGISRDNEQFF.

This clonotype was counted at least ten times. The rearrangement links TRBV7-9 to TRBJ1-1, with unresolved D. This CDR3 is 16 amino acids long. V was trimmed by 4 bases and J by 2 bases, leaving 17 bases between them. In germline, CDR1 is SEHNR, CDR2 FQNEAQ (reference sequence). The CDR3 DNA reads as TGTGCCAGCAGCTCCAGAGGTGGCAGCCGTAACACTGAAGCTTTCTTT. Translated: CASSSRGGSRNTEAFF.

The chain couples TRBV29-1 to TRBJ1-1; D is undetermined. This CDR3 contains 11 residues. V lost 4 bases to trimming and J lost 5 bases, with 8 bases between them. Germline V gives CDR1 SQVTM, CDR2 ANQGSEA. The CDR3 protein is CSVGPRTEAFF. The CDR3 DNA is TGCAGCGTTGGCCCAAGAACTGAAGCTTTCTTT. The full variable domain, rest sourced from reference TRBV29-1 and TRBJ1-1, is SAVISQKPSRDICQRGTSLTIQCQVDSQVTMMFWYRQQPGQSLTLIATANQGSEATYESGFVIDKFPISRPNLTFSTLTVSNMSPEDSSIYLCSVGPRTEAFFGQGTRLTVV.

In its sample, this clonotype was seen many times. The chain is built from TRBV7-2 and TRBJ2-5; D ambiguous. Germline CDR1 is SGHTA and CDR2 is FQGNSA. CDR3 length: 15 residues. V was cut by 1 base and J by 3 bases, with 12 bases left in between. The CDR3 coding sequence is TGTGCCAGCAGCTTAGTGAGAGCTCCGGAAGAGACCCAGTACTTC. It is translated as CASSLVRAPEETQYF.

V usage is TRBV11-2 and J usage is TRBJ2-3; D is possibly TRBD1 or TRBD2 (6 bases each). Germline V CDR1 and CDR2: SGHAT, FQNNGV. The V gene lost 4 bases and the J gene lost 10 bases, with 15 bases spanning the gap. The CDR3 has 13 amino acids. In DNA, the CDR3 is TGTGCCAGCAGCTCCACCGGGGGCCGATCGCAGTATTTT. Protein: CASSSTGGRSQYF.